One and the same sample provided the 12 T cell receptor beta chains below, sequenced in a study of cytotoxic CD8 clonotypes in ibrutinib-treated CLL. Some clones are missing from TCRdb's copy, which holds only in-frame ones; the method was immunoSEQ multiplex PCR. This table has roughly 250,000 clones, 60% to 75% appearing once. The sequenced sample was PBMCs, obtained after 24 months of ibrutinib treatment. Receptor source: a human donor with chronic lymphocytic leukemia.

This chain joins TRBV5-1 and TRBJ2-7; no clear D gene. Germline V gene sequence: CDR1 SGHRS, CDR2 YFSETQ. This CDR3 comprises 13 residues. With 4 bases removed from V and 2 bases from J, the gap between germline ends came to 10 bases. This CDR3 is CASSPFYPYEQYF. The CDR3 DNA reads TGCGCCAGCAGCCCCTTCTACCCCTACGAGCAGTACTTC.

The gene calls are TRBV6-6 and TRBJ2-1, with D possibly matching TRBD2 (6 bases). Germline values: CDR1 MNHNY, CDR2 SVGAGI (reference sequence). The CDR3 has 11 amino acids. Between the trimmed V and J ends, which lost 10 bases and 10 bases, there was a span of 14 bases. Written as DNA, the CDR3 is TGTGCCACCCGCGGGACCCAAGAGCAGTTCTTC. Translated, it gives CATRGTQEQFF.

The chain links TRBV28 to TRBJ2-7; 10 bases fit TRBD1. The CDR3 has 15 residues. CDR1 is MDHEN, CDR2 SYDVKM, per germline. V shed 6 bases, J shed 1 base, and the junction held 6 bases outside the gene matches. The CDR3 protein is CASRTGGSVSYEQYF. Here the CDR3 DNA reads TGTGCCAGCAGGACAGGGGGCAGCGTTTCCTACGAGCAGTACTTC.

This clone was detected once. The chain links TRBV28 to TRBJ1-5; no clear D. V was pared by 3 bases and J by 8 bases, with 14 bases between. Germline CDR1 reads MDHEN; CDR2 reads SYDVKM. The CDR3 covers 14 residues. CDR3 protein: CASSFLGPGEPQHF. DNA of the CDR3: TGTGCCAGCAGTTTTTTAGGGCCCGGGGAGCCCCAGCATTTT.

This clone appeared a few times. The J gene is TRBJ1-1, the V gene TRBV27, with no clear D. This CDR3 comprises 12 residues. The germline V and J ends were trimmed by 5 bases and 1 base, with 5 bases remaining between them. In germline, CDR1 is MNHEY, CDR2 SMNVEV (reference sequence). The CDR3: CASSPGNTEAFF. CDR3 nucleotide sequence: TGTGCCAGCAGTCCAGGGAACACTGAAGCTTTCTTT.

V gene TRBV28 combines with J gene TRBJ2-3; D may be TRBD1 (6 bases). CDR3 length equals 12 residues. Trimming took 8 bases from V and 5 from J, leaving 11 bases between them. Germline assignment: CDR1 MDHEN and CDR2 SYDVKM. The CDR3, as DNA: TGTGCCAGCCAGGGGAAGGTAGATACGCAGTATTTT. Its translation is CASQGKVDTQYF.

The chain couples TRBV5-1 to TRBJ2-7, with unresolved D. V lost 5 bases and J lost 2, with 11 bases in between. This CDR3 region has 13 residues. Germline lookup yields CDR1 SGHRS and CDR2 YFSETQ. As DNA, the CDR3 is TGCGCCAGCAGTTACCGAGACCCCTACGAGCAGTACTTC. It encodes CASSYRDPYEQYF.

The V gene is TRBV5-4, the J gene TRBJ2-3; 14 bases are a match to TRBD2. CDR1 is SGHNT, CDR2 YYREEE, per germline (reference sequence). The CDR3 runs to 17 residues. With V trimmed by 0 bases and J by 8 bases, 8 bases remained unmatched. CDR3 in DNA: TGTGCCAGCAGCTTGGATCCGACTAGCGGGAGGGCGAGTACGCAGTATTTT. Protein sequence: CASSLDPTSGRASTQYF.

This clone was detected only a few times. V gene TRBV18 combines with J gene TRBJ1-4; a possible D gene is TRBD1 (5 bases). CDR1 and CDR2 from the germline V gene are KGHSH and LQKENI. Trimming cost V 0 bases and J 4 bases, with 9 bases left between them. The CDR3 length is 15 residues. CDR3 DNA: TGTGCCAGCTCACCACCCCAAGGGGTTAATGAAAAACTGTTTTTT. The encoded protein is CASSPPQGVNEKLFF.

The gene calls are TRBV29-1 and TRBJ2-3, with 9 bases matching TRBD1. Germline values: CDR1 SQVTM, CDR2 ANQGSEA. CDR3 length: 14 residues. V lost 8 bases and J lost 4; bases outside the gene matches: 10. CDR3 nucleotide sequence: TGCAGCAGAACGACAGGGGGTGCAGCAGATACGCAGTATTTT. Protein sequence: CSRTTGGAADTQYF.

This clone was found a few times. The V gene is TRBV19, the J gene TRBJ2-6, with D tentatively TRBD1 (6 bases). V shed 7 bases and J shed 2 bases, with 12 bases lying between them. In germline, CDR1 is LNHDA, CDR2 SQIVND (reference sequence). The CDR3 length is 15 residues. The CDR3 loop is CASTTTGTGANVLTF. For the CDR3, the DNA is TGTGCCAGTACCACTACAGGGACTGGGGCCAACGTCCTGACTTTC.

This clone has a handful of counts. V is TRBV6-5 and J is TRBJ2-5; 8 nucleotides line up with TRBD2. Unmatched junction bases numbered 1, after V lost 0 bases and J lost 4 bases. The CDR3 covers 14 residues. Germline lookup yields CDR1 MNHEY and CDR2 SVGAGI. CDR3 DNA sequence: TGTGCCAGCAGTTACTCCGGGGGGGCAGAGACCCAGTACTTC. This translates into CASSYSGGAETQYF.